This T cell receptor beta chain came from a study of T-cell reconstitution after alpha-beta-depleted transplantation in children. Study-level findings and limits: T-cell numbers and diversity one year post-transplant derived largely from freshly generated T cells. TCRbeta diversity was high at day 60 in some patients (a result of surviving recipient T cells and thymic progenitors). About two months after transplant, alpha-beta T cells reportedly came from several hundred expanded graft clones.

Preparation of the TCRbeta library used unique molecular identifiers. TCRdb fed the PCR reads into MiXCR, producing one record per CDR3 protein. The table has hundreds of thousands of distinct CDR3 sequences, over 10% seen once. This clonotype was found many times. What it binds is unknown. The V and J ends lost 1 base and 8 bases respectively, with 4 bases between them. This CDR3 has 12 amino acids. CDR1 and CDR2 (germline): SGHRS, YFSETQ. Here the sequenced sample was PBMCs, taken before TCRalphabeta/CD19-depleted stem cell transplant. The TCR was taken from a girl aged 2 to 10 with congenital amegakaryocytic thrombocytopenia, due to receive a stem cell transplant. The chain recombines TRBV5-1 with TRBJ1-6; no firm D call. The CDR3 DNA follows: TGCGCCAGCAGCTTGAATGATTCACCCCTCCACTTT. Encoded protein: CASSLNDSPLHF.